This TCR beta chain was retrieved from a study of human T cells and chemical hapten exposure. As for the study in general: TCR yields differed between samples (mainly from small differences in pooled library volume).

In its sample, this clonotype was seen many times. Unfractionated whole blood served as the source for total RNA extraction. The study used a library that attached unique molecular identifiers to individual cDNA molecules. Original data processing: Sample TCR counts, which ranged from 23,224 to 690,600, had a median of roughly 92,000. MiXCR, applied by TCRdb to the 5' RACE reads, yields one record per CDR3 protein. It is TCRdb's table, rather than the study itself, that gives the V and J calls and clone size. This table has about 140,000 distinct CDR3 sequences, around 4% appearing once. This sequence was found in a female donor in good health.

The CDR3 here is CSAGTEANYGYTF. As DNA, the CDR3 is TGCAGTGCTGGGACAGAAGCTAACTATGGCTACACCTTC. The V gene is TRBV20-1, the J gene TRBJ1-2, with 7 nucleotides matching TRBD1. The CDR3 runs to 13 residues. The germline V gene encodes CDR1 DFQATT and CDR2 SNEGSKA (reference sequence). V shed 5 bases, J shed 0 bases, and the junction held 3 bases outside the gene matches.